Listed below are T cell receptor beta chains from one sample, sequenced in a study of OX40 agonist ivuxolimab in advanced cancers. The data were produced by immunoSEQ multiplex PCR, yet TCRdb's version contains in-frame clones alone and is incomplete. In the table there are about 77,000 clones, over 70% of which are singletons. The specimen was CD4+ or CD8+ T cells sorted from blood, collected in a trial of the OX40 agonist ivuxolimab. These receptor sequences come from an adult with an advanced solid tumor such as melanoma, head and neck, liver or kidney cancer. The CDR3 runs from the conserved cysteine through the conserved F or W. The D gene is left open where the match is weak. Some rows mark clone size as missing; the rest say once, few, many or name a class of expanded clone.

V gene	clone size	D gene	J gene	CDR3 DNA	CDR3 protein
TRBV11-1	NA	TRBD1	TRBJ1-6	TGTGCCAGCAGCTTTACAGGGGGCATCTCTTCACCCCTCCACTTT	CASSFTGGISSPLHF
TRBV4-2	NA	NA	TRBJ2-1	TGTGCCAGCAGCCAAGATGAGACTGAGCAGTTCTTC	CASSQDETEQFF
TRBV23-1	NA	NA	TRBJ2-7	TGCGCCAGCACCCGGCCCACTCCGGCCTACGAGCAGTACTTC	CASTRPTPAYEQYF
TRBV7-9	NA	NA	TRBJ1-6	TGTGCCAGCAGCGCCCCGGGTTCACCCCTCCACTTT	CASSAPGSPLHF
TRBV7-8	NA	TRBD2	TRBJ2-5	TGTGCCAGCAGCTTAGCGTTGACTAGCCTACAAGAGACCCAGTACTTC	CASSLALTSLQETQYF
TRBV4-2	NA	NA	TRBJ2-1	TGTGCCAGCAGCCAAGAGGGCGGGATGGCCTACAATGAGCAGTTCTTC	CASSQEGGMAYNEQFF
TRBV2	NA	NA	TRBJ2-7	TGTGCCAGCTCAGCCGCCTACGAGCAGTACTTC	CASSAAYEQYF
TRBV4-3	NA	NA	TRBJ1-4	TGCGCCAGCAGCCAAGCCCCAAAGGGGGAAAAACTGTTTTTT	CASSQAPKGEKLFF
TRBV14	NA	NA	TRBJ2-1	TGTGCCAGCAGCCCAGGTCGTTCCGGGCCATACTACAATGAGCAGTTCTTC	CASSPGRSGPYYNEQFF
TRBV19	NA	NA	TRBJ1-2	TGTGCCAGCAGTGACGGGGGGACGGTCTATGGCTACACCTTC	CASSDGGTVYGYTF
TRBV19	NA	NA	TRBJ1-4	TGTGCCAGCTCGGATAGTCGCGCCGGGAATGAAAAACTGTTTTTT	CASSDSRAGNEKLFF
TRBV11-3	NA	TRBD2	TRBJ2-1	TGTGCCAGCAGCTTAGGGAGGACTAGCGGATCCTACAATGAGCAGTTCTTC	CASSLGRTSGSYNEQFF
TRBV19	NA	TRBD2	TRBJ2-3	TGTGCCAGTAGTATAGGACTAGCGGGCCTCACAGATACGCAGTATTTT	CASSIGLAGLTDTQYF
TRBV2	NA	NA	TRBJ1-4	TGTGCCAGCAACGAACGGGGGTCGGGTGAAAAACTGTTTTTT	CASNERGSGEKLFF
TRBV14	NA	NA	TRBJ1-1	TGTGCCAGCAGCAAAGGACAGACTTACACTGAAGCTTTCTTT	CASSKGQTYTEAFF
TRBV27	few	NA	TRBJ1-2	TGTGCCAGCAGTCCCTCCGGACAGACATATGGCTACACCTTC	CASSPSGQTYGYTF
TRBV7-9	NA	NA	TRBJ2-1	TGTGCCAGCAGCTTAGGACAGTCGGGCAATGAGCAGTTCTTC	CASSLGQSGNEQFF
TRBV27	NA	NA	TRBJ1-5	TGTGCCAGCAGTTTAAAGTCTAGCAATCAGCCCCAGCATTTT	CASSLKSSNQPQHF
TRBV6-6	NA	NA	TRBJ2-7	TGTGCCAGCAGTTCCCCCCCCGAATCCTACGAGCAGTACTTC	CASSSPPESYEQYF